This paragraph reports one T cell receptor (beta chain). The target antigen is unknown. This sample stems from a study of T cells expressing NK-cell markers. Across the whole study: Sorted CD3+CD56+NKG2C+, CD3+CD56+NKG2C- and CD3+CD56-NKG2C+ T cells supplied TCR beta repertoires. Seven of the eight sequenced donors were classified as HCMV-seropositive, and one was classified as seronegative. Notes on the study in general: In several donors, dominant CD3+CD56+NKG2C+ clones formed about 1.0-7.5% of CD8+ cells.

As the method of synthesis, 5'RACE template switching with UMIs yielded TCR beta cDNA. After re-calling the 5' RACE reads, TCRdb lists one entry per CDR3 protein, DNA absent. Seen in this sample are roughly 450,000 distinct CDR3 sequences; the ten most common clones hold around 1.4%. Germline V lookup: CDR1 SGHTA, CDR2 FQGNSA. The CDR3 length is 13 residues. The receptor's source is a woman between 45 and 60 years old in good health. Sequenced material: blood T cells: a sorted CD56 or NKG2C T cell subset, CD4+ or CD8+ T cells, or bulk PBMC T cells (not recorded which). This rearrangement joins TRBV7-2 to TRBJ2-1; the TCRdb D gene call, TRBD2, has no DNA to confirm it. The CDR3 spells CASSFMQREVLFF.